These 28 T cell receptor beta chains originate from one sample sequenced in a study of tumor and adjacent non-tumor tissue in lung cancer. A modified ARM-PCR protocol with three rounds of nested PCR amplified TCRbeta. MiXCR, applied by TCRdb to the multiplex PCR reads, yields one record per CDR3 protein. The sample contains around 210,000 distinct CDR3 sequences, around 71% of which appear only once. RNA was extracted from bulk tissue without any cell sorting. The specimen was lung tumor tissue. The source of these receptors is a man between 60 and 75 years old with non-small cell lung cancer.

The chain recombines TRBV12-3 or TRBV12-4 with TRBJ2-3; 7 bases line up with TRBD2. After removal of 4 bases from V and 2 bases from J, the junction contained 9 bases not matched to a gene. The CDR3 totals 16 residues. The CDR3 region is CASSSGLAVDTDTQYF. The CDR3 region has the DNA TGTGCCAGCAGTTCCGGGCTAGCGGTCGACACAGATACGCAGTATTTT.

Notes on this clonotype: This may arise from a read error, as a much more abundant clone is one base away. This chain's CDR3 is CSALAGGKTNTQYF. CDR3 DNA: TGCAGTGCTTTAGCGGGAGGGAAAACAAATACGCAGTATTTT. The chain uses TRBV20-1 and TRBJ2-3, with 11 bases matching TRBD2. Trimming took 5 bases from V and 7 from J; bases not matched to a gene: 8. Germline loops: CDR1 DFQATT, CDR2 SNEGSKA (reference sequence). The CDR3 extends over 14 amino acids.

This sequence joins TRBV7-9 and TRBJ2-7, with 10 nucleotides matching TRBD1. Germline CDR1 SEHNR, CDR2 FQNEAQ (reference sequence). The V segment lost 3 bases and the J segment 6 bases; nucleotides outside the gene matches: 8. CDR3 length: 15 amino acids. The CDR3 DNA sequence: TGTGCCAGCAGCTTTTCCGGGACAGGGGTCAGCGAGCAGTACTTC. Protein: CASSFSGTGVSEQYF.

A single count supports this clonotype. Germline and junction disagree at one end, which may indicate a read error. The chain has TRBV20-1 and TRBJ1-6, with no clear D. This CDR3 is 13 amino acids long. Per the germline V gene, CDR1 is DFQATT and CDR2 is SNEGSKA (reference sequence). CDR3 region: CSARVGKNSPPHF. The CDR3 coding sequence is TGCAGTGCTAGAGTTGGAAAGAATTCACCCCCCCACTTT.

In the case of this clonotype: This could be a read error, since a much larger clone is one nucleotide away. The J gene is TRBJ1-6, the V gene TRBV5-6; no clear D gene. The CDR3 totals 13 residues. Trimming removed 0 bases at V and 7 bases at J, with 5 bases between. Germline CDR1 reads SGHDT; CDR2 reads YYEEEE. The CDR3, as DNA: TGTGCCAGCAGCTTGGAGATAAATTCACCCCTCCACTTT. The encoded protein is CASSLEINSPLHF.

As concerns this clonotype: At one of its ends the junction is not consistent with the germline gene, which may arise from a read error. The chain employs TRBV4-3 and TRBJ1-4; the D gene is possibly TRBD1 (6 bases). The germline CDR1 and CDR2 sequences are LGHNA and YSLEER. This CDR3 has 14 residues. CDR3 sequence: CGSSPGQNDEKLFF. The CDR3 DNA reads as TGCGGCAGCAGCCCAGGACAGAATGATGAAAAACTGTTTTTT.

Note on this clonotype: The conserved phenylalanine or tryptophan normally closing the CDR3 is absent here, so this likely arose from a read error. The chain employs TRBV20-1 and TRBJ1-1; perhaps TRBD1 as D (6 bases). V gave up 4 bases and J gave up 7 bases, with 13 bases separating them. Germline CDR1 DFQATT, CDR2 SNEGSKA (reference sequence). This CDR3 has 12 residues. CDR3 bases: TGCAGTGCTAAGGAGGGGGGCTTTGAAGCTTTCTTA. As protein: CSAKEGGFEAFL.

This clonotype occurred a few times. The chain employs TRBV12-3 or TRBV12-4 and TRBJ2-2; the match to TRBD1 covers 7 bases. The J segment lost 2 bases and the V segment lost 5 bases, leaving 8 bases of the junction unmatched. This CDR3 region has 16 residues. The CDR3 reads CASSDMTGRNTGELFF. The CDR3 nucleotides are TGTGCCAGCAGTGATATGACAGGGCGAAACACCGGGGAGCTGTTTTTT.

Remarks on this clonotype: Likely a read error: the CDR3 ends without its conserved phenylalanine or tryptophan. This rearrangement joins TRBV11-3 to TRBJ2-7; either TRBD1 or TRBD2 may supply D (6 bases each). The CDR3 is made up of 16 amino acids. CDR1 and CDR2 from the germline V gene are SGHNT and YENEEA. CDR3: CACSTKRGAGYYEQYI. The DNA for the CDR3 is TGTGCCTGCAGCACCAAGAGGGGGGCGGGGTACTACGAGCAGTACATC.

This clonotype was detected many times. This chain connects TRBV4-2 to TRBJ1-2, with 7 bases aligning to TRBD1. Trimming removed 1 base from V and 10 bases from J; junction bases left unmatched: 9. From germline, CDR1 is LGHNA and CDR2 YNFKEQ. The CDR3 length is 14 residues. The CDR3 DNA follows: TGTGCCAGCAGCCAAGGACAGGGAGGGGGCGACTACACCTTC. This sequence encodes CASSQGQGGGDYTF.

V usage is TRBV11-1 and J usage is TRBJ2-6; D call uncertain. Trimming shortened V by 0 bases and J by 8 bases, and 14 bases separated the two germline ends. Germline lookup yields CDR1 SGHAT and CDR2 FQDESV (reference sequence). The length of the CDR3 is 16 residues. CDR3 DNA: TGTGCCAGCAGCTTAGCGTTCGGCCCTAGGACCAACGTCCTGACTTTC. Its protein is CASSLAFGPRTNVLTF.

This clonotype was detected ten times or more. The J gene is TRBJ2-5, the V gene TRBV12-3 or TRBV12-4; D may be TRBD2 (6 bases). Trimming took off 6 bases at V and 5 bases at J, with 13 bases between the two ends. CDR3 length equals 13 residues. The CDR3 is CASRPQGGETQYF. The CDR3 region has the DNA TGTGCCAGCAGACCCCAGGGAGGCGAGACCCAGTACTTC.

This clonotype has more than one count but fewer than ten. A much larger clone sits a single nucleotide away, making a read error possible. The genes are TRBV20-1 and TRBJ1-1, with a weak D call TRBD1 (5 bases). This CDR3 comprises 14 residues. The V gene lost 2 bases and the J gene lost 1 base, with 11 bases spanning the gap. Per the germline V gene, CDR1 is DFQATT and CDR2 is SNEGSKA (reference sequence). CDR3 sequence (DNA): TGCAGTGCTAGACCGGGGCGCAAGAACACTGAAGCTTTCTTT. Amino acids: CSARPGRKNTEAFF.

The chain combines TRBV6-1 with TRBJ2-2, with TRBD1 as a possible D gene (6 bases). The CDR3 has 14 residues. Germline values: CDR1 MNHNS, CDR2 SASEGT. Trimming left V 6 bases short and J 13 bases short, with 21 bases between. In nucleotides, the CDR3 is TGTGCCAGCAGGGAGGACAGAGCCACCGAGGGGCTGTTTTTT. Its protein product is CASREDRATEGLFF.

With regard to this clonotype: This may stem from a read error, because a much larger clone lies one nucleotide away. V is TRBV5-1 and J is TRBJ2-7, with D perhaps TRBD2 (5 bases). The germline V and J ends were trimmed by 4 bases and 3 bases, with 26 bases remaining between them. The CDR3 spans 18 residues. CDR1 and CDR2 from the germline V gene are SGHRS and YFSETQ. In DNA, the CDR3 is TGCGCCAGCAGCCCACAGAGGCTCGTGGGAGTACTCGTCTACGAGCAGTACTTC. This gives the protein CASSPQRLVGVLVYEQYF.

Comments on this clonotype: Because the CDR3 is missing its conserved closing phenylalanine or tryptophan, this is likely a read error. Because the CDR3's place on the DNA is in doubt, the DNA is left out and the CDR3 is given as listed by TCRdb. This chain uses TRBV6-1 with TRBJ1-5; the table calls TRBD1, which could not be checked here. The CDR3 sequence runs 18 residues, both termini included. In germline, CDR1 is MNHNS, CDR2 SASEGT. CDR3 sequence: CASSVGPGTGYSNQPQHY.

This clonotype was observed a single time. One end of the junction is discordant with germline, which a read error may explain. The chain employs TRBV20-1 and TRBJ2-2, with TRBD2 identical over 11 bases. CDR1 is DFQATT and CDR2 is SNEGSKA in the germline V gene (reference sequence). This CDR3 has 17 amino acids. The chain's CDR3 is CSARDLSGRAGTWELFF. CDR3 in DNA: TGCAGTGCTAGAGATCTTAGCGGGAGGGCCGGGACCTGGGAGCTGTTCTTT.

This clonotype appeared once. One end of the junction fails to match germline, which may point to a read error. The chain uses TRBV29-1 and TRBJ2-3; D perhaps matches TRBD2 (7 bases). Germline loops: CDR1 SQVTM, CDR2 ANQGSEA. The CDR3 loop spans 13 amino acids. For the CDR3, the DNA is TGCAGTGTTGGAGGGGGGGGCACATATACGCAGTATTTT. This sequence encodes CSVGGGGTYTQYF.

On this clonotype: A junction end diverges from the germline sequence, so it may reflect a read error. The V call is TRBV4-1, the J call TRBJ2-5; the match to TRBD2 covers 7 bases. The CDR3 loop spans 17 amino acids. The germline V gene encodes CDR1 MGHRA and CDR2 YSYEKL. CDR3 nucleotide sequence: TGCGCCAGCAGCCGGGCCGGACTAGTTAGACCCCAAGAGAACCAGTACTTC. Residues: CASSRAGLVRPQENQYF.

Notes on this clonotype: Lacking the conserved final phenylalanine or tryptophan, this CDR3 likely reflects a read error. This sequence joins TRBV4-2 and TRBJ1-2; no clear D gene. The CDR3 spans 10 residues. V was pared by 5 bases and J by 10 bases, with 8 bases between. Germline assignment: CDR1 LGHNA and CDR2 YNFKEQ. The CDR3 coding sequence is TGTGCCAGCAGCGGACCAGACTACACCATC. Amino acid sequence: CASSGPDYTI.

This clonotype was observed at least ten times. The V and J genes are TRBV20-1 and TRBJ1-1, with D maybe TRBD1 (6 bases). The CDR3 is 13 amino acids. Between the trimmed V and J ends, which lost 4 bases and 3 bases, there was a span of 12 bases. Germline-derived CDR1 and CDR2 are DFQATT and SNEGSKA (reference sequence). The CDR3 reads CSATRQADTEAFF. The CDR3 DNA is TGCAGTGCTACCCGACAGGCGGACACTGAAGCTTTCTTT.

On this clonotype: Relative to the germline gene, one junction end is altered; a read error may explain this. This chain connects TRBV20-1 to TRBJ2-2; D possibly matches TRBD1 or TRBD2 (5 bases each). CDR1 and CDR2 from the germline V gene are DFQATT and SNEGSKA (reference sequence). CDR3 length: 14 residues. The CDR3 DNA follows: TGCAGTGGTGGGACGACGGAGAACACCTGGGAGCTGTTTTTT. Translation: CSGGTTENTWELFF.

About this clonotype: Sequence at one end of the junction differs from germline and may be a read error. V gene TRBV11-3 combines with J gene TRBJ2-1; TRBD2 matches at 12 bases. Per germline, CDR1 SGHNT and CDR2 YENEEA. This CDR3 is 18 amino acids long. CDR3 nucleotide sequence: TGTGCCAGCAGCGTAGAGGGACTAGCGGGCCACTCCTACAATGAGCAGTTCTTC. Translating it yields CASSVEGLAGHSYNEQFF.

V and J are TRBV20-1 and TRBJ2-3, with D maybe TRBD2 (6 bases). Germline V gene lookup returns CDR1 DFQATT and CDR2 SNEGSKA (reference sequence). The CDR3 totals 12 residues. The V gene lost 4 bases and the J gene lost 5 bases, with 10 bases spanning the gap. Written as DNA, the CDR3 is TGCAGTGCTAAAGGGCGGGGAGATACGCAGTATTTT. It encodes CSAKGRGDTQYF.

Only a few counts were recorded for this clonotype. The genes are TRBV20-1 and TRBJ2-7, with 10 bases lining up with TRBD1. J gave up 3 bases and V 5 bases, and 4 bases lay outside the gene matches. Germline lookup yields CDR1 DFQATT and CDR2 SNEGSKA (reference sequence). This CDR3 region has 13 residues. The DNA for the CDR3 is TGCAGTGCTGGCCGGGACAGGGGCTACGAGCAGTACTTC. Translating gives CSAGRDRGYEQYF.

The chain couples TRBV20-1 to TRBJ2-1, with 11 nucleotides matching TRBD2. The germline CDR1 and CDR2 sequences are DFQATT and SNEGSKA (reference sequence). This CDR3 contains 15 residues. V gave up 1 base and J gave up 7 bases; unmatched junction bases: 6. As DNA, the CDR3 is TGCAGTGCTAGAGGCGACGTAGCGGGAGGGAATGAGCAGTTCTTC. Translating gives CSARGDVAGGNEQFF.

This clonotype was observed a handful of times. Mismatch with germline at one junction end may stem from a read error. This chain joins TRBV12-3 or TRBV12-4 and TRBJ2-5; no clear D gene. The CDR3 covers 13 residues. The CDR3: CASCFVGWETQYF. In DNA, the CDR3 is TGTGCCAGCTGTTTCGTGGGTTGGGAGACCCAGTACTTC.

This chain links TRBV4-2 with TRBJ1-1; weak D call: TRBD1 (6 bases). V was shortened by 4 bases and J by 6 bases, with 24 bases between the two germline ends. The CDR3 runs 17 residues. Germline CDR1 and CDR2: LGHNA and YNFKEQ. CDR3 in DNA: TGTGCCAGCAGCCCCAAGTGGAGGGGGTCTTTCGACGCTGAAGCTTTCTTT. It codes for CASSPKWRGSFDAEAFF.